Following are 11 T cell receptor beta chains from one sample sequenced in a study of a mutant IDH1 vaccine in newly diagnosed glioma. Specified time point: baseline, week 1 (first vaccination visit). Treatment in this sample: pre-vaccination baseline after standard-of-care therapy. The assay was immunoSEQ multiplex PCR, and TCRdb's table has in-frame clones only and misses some. The sample carries some 50,000 clones, approximately 90% recorded once. The sample consisted of PBMCs, taken from a glioma patient treated with radiotherapy, temozolomide or both. These receptors all stem from a man between 40 and 49 years old with glioma.

The genes are TRBV12-5 and TRBJ2-2, with a weak D call TRBD1 (6 bases). V was clipped by 5 bases and J by 4 bases, with 17 bases between them. Germline V gene sequence: CDR1 LGHNT, CDR2 FRNRAP. CDR3 length: 16 amino acids. CDR3 bases: TGTGCTAGTGGTCCTGACCGGACAGCCCTCACCGGGGAGCTGTTTTTT. Its translation is CASGPDRTALTGELFF.

The genes are TRBV27 and TRBJ1-1; D not resolved. V was clipped by 3 bases and J by 4 bases, with 9 bases between them. The CDR3 totals 13 residues. Germline V gene sequence: CDR1 MNHEY, CDR2 SMNVEV (reference sequence). CDR3 loop: CASSFFPRTEAFF. The CDR3 nucleotides read TGTGCCAGCAGTTTCTTTCCTCGCACTGAAGCTTTCTTT.

The DNA of the CDR3 is TGTGCCAGTAGCCCCCAAAGGGGGAGCGGGAGATTAGATACGCAGTATTTT. Amino acid sequence: CASSPQRGSGRLDTQYF. This chain links TRBV19 with TRBJ2-3; 8 bases map to TRBD2. CDR3 length equals 17 residues. Trimming at V came to 6 bases and at J to 5 bases, leaving 16 bases not matched to a gene. Germline V CDR1 and CDR2: LNHDA, SQIVND (reference sequence).

This clone has only a few counts. The chain employs TRBV19 and TRBJ1-1; D ambiguous. Trimming took off 5 bases at V and 2 bases at J, with 9 bases between the two ends. Looked up from germline, CDR1 is LNHDA and CDR2 is SQIVND (reference sequence). The CDR3 consists of 13 residues. CDR3 sequence reads: CASSPGHNTEAFF. CDR3 coding DNA: TGTGCCAGTAGTCCTGGGCATAACACTGAAGCTTTCTTT.

The chain is built from TRBV28 and TRBJ1-2; a weak D match, TRBD1 (5 bases). CDR3 length equals 15 residues. Germline CDR1 and CDR2: MDHEN and SYDVKM. V lost 7 bases to trimming and J lost 4 bases, with 19 bases between them. The DNA for the CDR3 is TGTGCCAGCACCCTGGGTGCAGGGCGGACCTATGGCTACACCTTC. Translating it yields CASTLGAGRTYGYTF.

The chain employs TRBV5-1 and TRBJ1-1; 8 bases map to TRBD1. The V and J ends lost 4 bases and 1 base, in that order; junction bases with no gene match: 6. Germline-derived CDR1 and CDR2 are SGHRS and YFSETQ. The CDR3 extends over 15 amino acids. The CDR3 nucleotides read TGCGCCAGCAGCAATGGACAGGGCCGGAACACTGAAGCTTTCTTT. This encodes CASSNGQGRNTEAFF.

The chain links TRBV19 to TRBJ2-5; TRBD2 agrees at 8 bases. The CDR3 loop spans 13 amino acids. The J segment lost 5 bases and the V segment lost 9 bases, leaving 8 bases of the junction unmatched. Germline CDR1 reads LNHDA; CDR2 reads SQIVND (reference sequence). CDR3 nucleotides: TGTGCCAGCGCTCGGCCGGGGGGGGAGACCCAGTACTTC. As protein: CASARPGGETQYF.

V is TRBV9 and J is TRBJ1-5; D gene uncertain. The germline CDR1 and CDR2 sequences are SGDLS and YYNGEE. This CDR3 is 12 amino acids long. Trimming left V 4 bases short and J 7 bases short, with 9 bases between. CDR3 DNA: TGTGCCAGCAGCAAAGGGAGCCAGCCCCAGCATTTT. As protein: CASSKGSQPQHF.

The chain links TRBV15 to TRBJ1-1; a possible D gene is TRBD1 (5 bases). Germline V CDR1 and CDR2: LNHNV, YYDKDF (reference sequence). Trimming left V 0 bases short and J 11 bases short, with 13 bases between. The length of the CDR3 is 13 residues. This CDR3 reads CATSRDRGERAFF. The DNA of the CDR3 is TGTGCCACCAGCAGAGACCGGGGGGAGAGGGCTTTCTTT.

This chain links TRBV5-4 with TRBJ2-7, with D perhaps given as TRBD1 or TRBD2 (5 bases each). This CDR3 has 15 amino acids. The germline V gene encodes CDR1 SGHNT and CDR2 YYREEE (reference sequence). The V and J ends lost 4 bases and 3 bases respectively, with 17 bases between them. The DNA of the CDR3 is TGTGCCAGCAGCCCCTTCAAGACAGACTACTACGAGCAGTACTTC. Translated, it gives CASSPFKTDYYEQYF.

The chain employs TRBV9 and TRBJ1-3; 9 bases fit TRBD1. The CDR3 loop spans 16 amino acids. The junction had 9 bases not matched to a gene; V was cut back by 0 bases and J by 8 bases. Germline CDR1 and CDR2: SGDLS and YYNGEE. The CDR3 region has the DNA TGTGCCAGCAGCGTAGGGGGGACAGGGCGGCGGGACACCATATATTTT. The encoded protein is CASSVGGTGRRDTIYF.